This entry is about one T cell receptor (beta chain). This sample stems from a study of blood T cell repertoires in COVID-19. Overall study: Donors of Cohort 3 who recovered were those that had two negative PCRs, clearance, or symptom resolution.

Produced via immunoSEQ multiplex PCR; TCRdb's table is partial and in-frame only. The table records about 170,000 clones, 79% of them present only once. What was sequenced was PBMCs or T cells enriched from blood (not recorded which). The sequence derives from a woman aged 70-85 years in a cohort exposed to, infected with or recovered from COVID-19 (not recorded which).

The CDR3 sequence: CASTGLRGIQYF. In DNA, the CDR3 is TGTGCCAGCACAGGACTGAGAGGCATTCAGTACTTC. The chain uses TRBV28 and TRBJ2-4; D perhaps matches TRBD2 (5 bases). CDR3 length equals 12 residues. Trimming removed 7 bases from V and 9 bases from J, with 13 bases in between. Per the germline V gene, CDR1 is MDHEN and CDR2 is SYDVKM.